This T cell receptor (beta chain) was obtained from a study of T-cell memory formation after mild COVID-19 (dated by TCRdb to the early 2020s). At the level of the whole study: Most TCR sequence clusters were specific to one of the two donors. In a couple of donors, T-cell clones that expanded and contracted after mild COVID-19 were tracked by sequencing TCRalpha and TCRbeta repertoires over time. Two young, previously healthy adult volunteers, one female and one male, were included in the cohort. What the study reported, not specific to this receptor: Contracting CD4+ clones were found mainly in CM and EM memory subsets, while CD8+ clones were enriched in EMRA. The study included only a couple of mild cases, and larger cohorts that include severe cases with pre-infection samples were judged to be necessary. From day 15 to 85, contracting clones showed balanced CD4/CD8 phenotypes, whereas a second wave of clones that expanded from day 15 to 37 leaned towards CD4+. The detection of some responding clones in pre-infection memory suggests that pre-existing cross-reactive memory T cells joined the SARS-CoV-2 response. Whether the second-wave clones peaking on day 37 were SARS-CoV-2 specific was not confirmed.

PBMCs were isolated by Ficoll-Paque density gradient centrifugation. Sequencer: Illumina NovaSeq 6000. TCRalpha and TCRbeta cDNA libraries were constructed by 5'RACE with constant-segment primers, with sample barcodes and unique molecular identifiers being introduced. RNA was extracted from every sample with Trizol reagent. Library amplification was performed in two PCR steps, and a second sample barcode and Illumina TruSeq adapters were introduced in the second step. Sequencing of libraries was performed on an Illumina NovaSeq with 2 x 150 bp paired-end reads. As for the authors' bioinformatics: Demultiplexing of reads and collapsing into UMI-guided consensus sequences were performed with migec v1.2.7. With mixcr v2.1.11, UMI consensuses were aligned to TRA and TRB V and J templates and assembled into clonotypes. A clonotype was counted as expanded or contracted only if both edgeR and NoisET called the change significant, with noise models trained on biological replicates. edgeR calls used a false discovery rate-adjusted p below 0.01 and a log2 fold-change threshold of 1. As an exploratory analysis of dynamics, PCA with hierarchical clustering was applied to max-normalized trajectories of the 1000 most abundant clonotypes. The CD4 or CD8 phenotype of responding clones was assigned using the separately sequenced CD4+ and CD8+ repertoires. TCRdb reprocessed the public reads (quality trimming at Q25 with fastp, clone calling with MiXCR) and kept in-frame beta chains. Every CDR3 protein is listed once, alongside the most common genes and DNA of its rows. Here the V and J calls rest on TCRdb's processing, not on the authors' analysis. The sample table records under 450,000 distinct CDR3 sequences; approximately 14% of these occur just once. The ten largest clonotypes hold roughly 22% of the sample.

Regarding this clonotype: Its target antigen remains unknown. No much larger clonotype is one base removed from it; base qualities were not supplied.

Material: PBMCs or a T cell subset sorted from them (not recorded which). The origin of this receptor is a young man who had mild COVID-19 (a few samples of this study predate the infection). The sample titles of this study are shuffled in the database, so cell type and time point are left out; the donor was told from shared clones.

The CDR3: CASSPFANTGELFF. The DNA sequence follows: TGTGCCAGCAGTCCCTTCGCGAACACCGGGGAGCTGTTTTTT. The chain was built from TRBV12-3 or TRBV12-4 and TRBJ2-2, with no confident D gene call. Trimming removed 5 bases from V and 0 bases from J, leaving 7 bases between the germline ends. Including the terminal cysteine and phenylalanine, the CDR3 comprises 14 residues. Only the CDR3 DNA is retained, 42 bases long and in frame from the first base.